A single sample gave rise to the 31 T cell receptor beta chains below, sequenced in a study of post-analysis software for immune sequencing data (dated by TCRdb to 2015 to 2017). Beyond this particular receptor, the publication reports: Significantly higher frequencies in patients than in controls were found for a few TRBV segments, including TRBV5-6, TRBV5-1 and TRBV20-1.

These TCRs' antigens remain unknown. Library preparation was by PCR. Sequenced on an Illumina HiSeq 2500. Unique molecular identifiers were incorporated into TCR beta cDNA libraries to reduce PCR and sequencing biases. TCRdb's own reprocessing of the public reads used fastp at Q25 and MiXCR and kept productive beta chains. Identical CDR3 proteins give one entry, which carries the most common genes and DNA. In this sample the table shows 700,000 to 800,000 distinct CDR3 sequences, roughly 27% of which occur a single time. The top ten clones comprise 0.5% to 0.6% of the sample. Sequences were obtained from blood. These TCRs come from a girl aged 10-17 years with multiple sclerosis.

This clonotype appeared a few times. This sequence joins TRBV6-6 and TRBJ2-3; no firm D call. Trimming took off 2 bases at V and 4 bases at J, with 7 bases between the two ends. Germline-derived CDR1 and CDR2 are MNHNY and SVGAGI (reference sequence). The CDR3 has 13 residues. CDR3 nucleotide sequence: TGTGCCAGCAGTTACGCTGGATCAGATACGCAGTATTTT. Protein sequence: CASSYAGSDTQYF.

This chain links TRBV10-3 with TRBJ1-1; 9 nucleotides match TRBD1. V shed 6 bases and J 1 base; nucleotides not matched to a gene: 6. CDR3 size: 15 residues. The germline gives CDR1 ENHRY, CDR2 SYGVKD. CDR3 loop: CAIRGTGTQNTEAFF. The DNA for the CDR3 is TGTGCCATCAGGGGGACAGGGACACAGAACACTGAAGCTTTCTTT.

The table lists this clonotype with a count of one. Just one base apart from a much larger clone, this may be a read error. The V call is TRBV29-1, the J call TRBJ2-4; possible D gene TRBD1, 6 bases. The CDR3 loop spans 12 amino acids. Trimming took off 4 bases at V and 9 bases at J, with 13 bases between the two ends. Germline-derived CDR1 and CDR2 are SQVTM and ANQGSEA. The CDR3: CSVGGQWSIQYF. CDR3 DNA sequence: TGCAGCGTTGGCGGACAGTGGAGCATTCAGTACTTC. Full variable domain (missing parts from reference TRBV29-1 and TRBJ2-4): SAVISQKPSRDICQRGTSLTIQCQVDSQVTMMFWYRQQPGQSLTLIATANQGSEATYESGFVIDKFPISRPNLTFSTLTVSNMSPEDSSIYLCSVGGQWSIQYFGAGTRLSVL.

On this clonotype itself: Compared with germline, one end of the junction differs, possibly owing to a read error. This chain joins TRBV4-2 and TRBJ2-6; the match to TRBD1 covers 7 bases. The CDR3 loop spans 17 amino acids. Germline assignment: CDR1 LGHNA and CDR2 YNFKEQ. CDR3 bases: TGTGCCAGCAGCCAAGATAGACAGGCTGAGGGGGCCAGCGTCCTGACTTTC. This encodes CASSQDRQAEGASVLTF.

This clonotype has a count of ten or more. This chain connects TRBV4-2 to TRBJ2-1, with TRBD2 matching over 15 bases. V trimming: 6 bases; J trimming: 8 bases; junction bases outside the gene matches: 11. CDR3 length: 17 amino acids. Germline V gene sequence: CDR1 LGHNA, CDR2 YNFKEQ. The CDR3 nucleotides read TGTGCCAGCAGTGGGCGGACTAGCGGGGGGGCCGGGGATGAGCAGTTCTTC. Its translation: CASSGRTSGGAGDEQFF.

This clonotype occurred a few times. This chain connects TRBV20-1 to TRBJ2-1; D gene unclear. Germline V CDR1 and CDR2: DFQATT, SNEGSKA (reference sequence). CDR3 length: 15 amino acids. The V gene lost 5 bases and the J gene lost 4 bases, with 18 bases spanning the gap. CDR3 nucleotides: TGCAGTGCTCCCACAGACCGGCCAACGTACAATGAGCAGTTCTTC. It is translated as CSAPTDRPTYNEQFF.

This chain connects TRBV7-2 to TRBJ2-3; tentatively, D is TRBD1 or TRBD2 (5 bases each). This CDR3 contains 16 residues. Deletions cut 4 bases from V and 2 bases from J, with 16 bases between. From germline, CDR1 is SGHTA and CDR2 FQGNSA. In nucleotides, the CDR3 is TGTGCCAGCAGCTCAAGCGGCCTAGGGGCCACAGATACGCAGTATTTT. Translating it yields CASSSSGLGATDTQYF.

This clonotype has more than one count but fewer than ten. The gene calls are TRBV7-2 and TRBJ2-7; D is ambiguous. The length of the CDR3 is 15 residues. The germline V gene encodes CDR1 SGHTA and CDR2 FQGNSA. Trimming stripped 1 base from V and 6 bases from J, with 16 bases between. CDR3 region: CASSLGSPRMGEQYF. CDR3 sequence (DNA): TGTGCCAGCAGCTTAGGGTCTCCCCGGATGGGCGAGCAGTACTTC.

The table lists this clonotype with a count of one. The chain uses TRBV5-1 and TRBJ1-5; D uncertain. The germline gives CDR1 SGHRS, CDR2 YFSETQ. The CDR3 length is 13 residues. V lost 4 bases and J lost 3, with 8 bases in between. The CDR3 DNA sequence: TGCGCCAGCAGCCCCTGGGTCAATCAGCCCCAGCATTTT. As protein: CASSPWVNQPQHF.

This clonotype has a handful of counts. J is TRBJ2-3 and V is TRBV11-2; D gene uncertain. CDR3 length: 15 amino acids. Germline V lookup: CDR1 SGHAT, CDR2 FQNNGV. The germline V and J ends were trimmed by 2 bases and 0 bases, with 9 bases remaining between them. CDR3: CASSLYFRSTDTQYF. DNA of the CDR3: TGTGCCAGCAGCTTATATTTTAGAAGCACAGATACGCAGTATTTT.

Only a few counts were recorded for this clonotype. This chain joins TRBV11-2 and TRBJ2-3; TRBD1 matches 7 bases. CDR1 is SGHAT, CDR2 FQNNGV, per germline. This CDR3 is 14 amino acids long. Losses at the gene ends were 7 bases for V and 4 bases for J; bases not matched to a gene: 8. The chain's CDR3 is CASTPDRWADTQYF. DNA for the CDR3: TGTGCCAGCACCCCGGACAGGTGGGCAGATACGCAGTATTTT.

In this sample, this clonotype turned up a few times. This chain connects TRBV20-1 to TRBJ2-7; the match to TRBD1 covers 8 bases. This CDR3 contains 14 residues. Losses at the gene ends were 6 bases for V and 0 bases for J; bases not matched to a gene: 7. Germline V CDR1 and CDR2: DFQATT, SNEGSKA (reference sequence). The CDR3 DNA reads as TGCAGTGCCACCGGGACAGGCCACTCCTACGAGCAGTACTTC. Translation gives CSATGTGHSYEQYF.

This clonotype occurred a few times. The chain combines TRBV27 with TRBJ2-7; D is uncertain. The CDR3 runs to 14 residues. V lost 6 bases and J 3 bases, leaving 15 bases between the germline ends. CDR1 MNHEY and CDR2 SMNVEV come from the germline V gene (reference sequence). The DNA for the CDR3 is TGTGCCAGCAGGCGAACTATCAATAACTACGAGCAGTACTTC. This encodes CASRRTINNYEQYF.

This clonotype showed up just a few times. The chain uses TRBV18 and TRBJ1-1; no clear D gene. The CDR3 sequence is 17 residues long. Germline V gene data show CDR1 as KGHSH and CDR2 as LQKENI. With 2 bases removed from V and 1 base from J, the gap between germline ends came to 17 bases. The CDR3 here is CASSPEVWSIENTEAFF. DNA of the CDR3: TGTGCCAGCTCACCAGAGGTTTGGAGCATCGAGAACACTGAAGCTTTCTTT. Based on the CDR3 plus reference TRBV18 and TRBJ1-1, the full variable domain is NAGVMQNPRHLVRRRGQEARLRCSPMKGHSHVYWYRQLPEEGLKFMVYLQKENIIDESGMPKERFSAEFPKEGPSILRIQQVVRGDSAAYFCASSPEVWSIENTEAFFGQGTRLTVV.

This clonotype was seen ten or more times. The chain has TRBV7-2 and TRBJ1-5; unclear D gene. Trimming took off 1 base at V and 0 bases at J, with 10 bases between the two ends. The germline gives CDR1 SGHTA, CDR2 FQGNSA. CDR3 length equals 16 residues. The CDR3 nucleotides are TGTGCCAGCAGCTTAGAGGGCGGATATAGCAATCAGCCCCAGCATTTT. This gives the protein CASSLEGGYSNQPQHF.

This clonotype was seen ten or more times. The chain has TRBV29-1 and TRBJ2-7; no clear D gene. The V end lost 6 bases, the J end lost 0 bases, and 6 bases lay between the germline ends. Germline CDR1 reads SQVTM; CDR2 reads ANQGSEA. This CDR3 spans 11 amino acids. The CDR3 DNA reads TGCAGCGTCGGAAGCTCCTACGAGCAGTACTTC. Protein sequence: CSVGSSYEQYF.

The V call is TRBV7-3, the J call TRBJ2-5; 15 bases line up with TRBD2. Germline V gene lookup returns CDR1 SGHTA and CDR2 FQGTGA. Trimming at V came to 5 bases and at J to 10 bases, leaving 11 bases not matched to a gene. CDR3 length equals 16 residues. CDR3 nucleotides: TGTGCCAGCAGCCTGGGACTAGCGGGGGGTATTAGAGACCAGTACTTC. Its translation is CASSLGLAGGIRDQYF.

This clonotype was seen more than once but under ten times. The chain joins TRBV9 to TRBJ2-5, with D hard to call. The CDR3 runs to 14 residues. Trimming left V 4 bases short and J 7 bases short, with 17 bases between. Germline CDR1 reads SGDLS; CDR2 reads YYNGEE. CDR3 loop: CASSSRGREGTQYF. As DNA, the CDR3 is TGTGCCAGCAGCTCCCGCGGAAGGGAAGGGACCCAGTACTTC.

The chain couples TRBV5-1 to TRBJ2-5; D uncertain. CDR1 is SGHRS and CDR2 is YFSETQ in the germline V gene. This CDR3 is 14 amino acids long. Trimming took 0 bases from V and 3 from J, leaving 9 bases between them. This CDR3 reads CASSLGPSEETQYF. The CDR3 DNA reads TGCGCCAGCAGCTTGGGACCCTCCGAAGAGACCCAGTACTTC.

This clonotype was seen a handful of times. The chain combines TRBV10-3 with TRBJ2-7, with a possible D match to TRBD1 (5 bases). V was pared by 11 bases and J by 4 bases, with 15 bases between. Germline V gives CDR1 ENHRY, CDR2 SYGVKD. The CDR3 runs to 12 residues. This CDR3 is CASHETAYEQYF. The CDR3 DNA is TGTGCCTCACATGAGACAGCGTACGAGCAGTACTTC.

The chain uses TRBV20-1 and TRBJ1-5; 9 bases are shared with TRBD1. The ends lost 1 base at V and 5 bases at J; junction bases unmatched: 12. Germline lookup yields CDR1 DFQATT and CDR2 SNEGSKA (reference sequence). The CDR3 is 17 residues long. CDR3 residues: CSARGPRTGDHYQPQHF. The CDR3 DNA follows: TGCAGTGCTAGAGGTCCGCGGACAGGGGACCATTATCAGCCCCAGCATTTT.

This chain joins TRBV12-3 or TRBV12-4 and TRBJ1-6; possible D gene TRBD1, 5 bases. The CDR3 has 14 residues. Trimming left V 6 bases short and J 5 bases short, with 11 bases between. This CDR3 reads CASSPGTDNSPLHF. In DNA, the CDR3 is TGTGCCAGCAGCCCCGGGACGGATAATTCACCCCTCCACTTT.

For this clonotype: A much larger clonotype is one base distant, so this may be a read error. DNA of the CDR3: TGTGCCATCCAGTTTGGACAGGGTTGGAGTGAGCAGTACTTC. Translated: CAIQFGQGWSEQYF. V gene TRBV28 combines with J gene TRBJ2-7; 8 bases match TRBD1. The CDR3 is made up of 14 amino acids. Looked up from germline, CDR1 is MDHEN and CDR2 is SYDVKM. V shed 10 bases, J shed 7 bases, and the junction held 15 bases outside the gene matches.

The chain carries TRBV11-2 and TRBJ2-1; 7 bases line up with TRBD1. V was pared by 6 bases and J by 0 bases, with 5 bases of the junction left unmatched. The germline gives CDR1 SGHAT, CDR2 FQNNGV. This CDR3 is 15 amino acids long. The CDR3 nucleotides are TGTGCCAGCAGTTCCCGGGACAGCTCCTACAATGAGCAGTTCTTC. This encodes CASSSRDSSYNEQFF.

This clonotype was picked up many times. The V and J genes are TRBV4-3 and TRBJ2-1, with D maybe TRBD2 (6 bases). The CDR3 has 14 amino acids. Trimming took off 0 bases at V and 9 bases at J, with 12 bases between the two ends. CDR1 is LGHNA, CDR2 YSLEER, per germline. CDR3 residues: CASSQDRRAGEQFF. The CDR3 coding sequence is TGCGCCAGCAGCCAAGATCGGAGGGCCGGTGAGCAGTTCTTC.

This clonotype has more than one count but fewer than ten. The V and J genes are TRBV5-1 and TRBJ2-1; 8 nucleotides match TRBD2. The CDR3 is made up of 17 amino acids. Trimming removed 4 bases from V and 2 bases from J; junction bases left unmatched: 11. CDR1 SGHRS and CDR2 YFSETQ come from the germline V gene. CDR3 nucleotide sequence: TGCGCCAGCAGCCCGATGAGGGTCGGGGGGGCCTACAATGAGCAGTTCTTC. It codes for CASSPMRVGGAYNEQFF.

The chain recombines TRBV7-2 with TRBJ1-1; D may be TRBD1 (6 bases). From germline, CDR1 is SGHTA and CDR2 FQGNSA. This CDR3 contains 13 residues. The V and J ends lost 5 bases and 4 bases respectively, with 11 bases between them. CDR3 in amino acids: CASSAGQFTEAFF. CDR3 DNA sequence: TGTGCCAGCAGCGCCGGACAGTTCACTGAAGCTTTCTTT.

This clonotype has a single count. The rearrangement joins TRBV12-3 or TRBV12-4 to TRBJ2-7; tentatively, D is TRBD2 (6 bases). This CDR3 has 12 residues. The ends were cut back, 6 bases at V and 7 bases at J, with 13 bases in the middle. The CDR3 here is CASSQGTPEQYF. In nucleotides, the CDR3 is TGTGCCAGCAGCCAAGGGACTCCTGAGCAGTACTTC.

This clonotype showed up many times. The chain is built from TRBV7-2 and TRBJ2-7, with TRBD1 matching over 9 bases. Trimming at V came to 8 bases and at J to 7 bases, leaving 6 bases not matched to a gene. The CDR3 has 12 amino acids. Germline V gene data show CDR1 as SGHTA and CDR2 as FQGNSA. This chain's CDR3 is CASAQGAREQYF. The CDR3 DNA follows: TGTGCCAGCGCACAGGGGGCGCGAGAGCAGTACTTC.

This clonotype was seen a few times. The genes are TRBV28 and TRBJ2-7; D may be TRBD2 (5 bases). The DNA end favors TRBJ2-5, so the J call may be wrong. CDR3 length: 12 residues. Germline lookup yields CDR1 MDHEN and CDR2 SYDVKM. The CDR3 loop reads CASSGRAETQYF. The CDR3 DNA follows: TGTGCCAGCAGTGGGCGGGCGGAGACCCAGTACTTC.

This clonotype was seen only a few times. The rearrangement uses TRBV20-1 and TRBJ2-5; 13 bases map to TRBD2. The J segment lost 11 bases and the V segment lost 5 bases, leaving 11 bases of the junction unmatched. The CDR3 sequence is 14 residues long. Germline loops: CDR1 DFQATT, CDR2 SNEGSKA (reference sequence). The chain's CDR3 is CSALSTSGGPFQYF. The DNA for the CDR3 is TGCAGTGCTCTCTCGACTAGCGGGGGGCCGTTTCAGTACTTC.